These 21 T cell receptor beta chains were sequenced from one sample in a study of shared clonotypes between healthy human individuals. Positively selected for CCR7, the CD45RO-negative cells used as naive CD8 cells excluded terminally differentiated effector memory CD45RA+ cells. Repertoires were generated with immunoSEQ multiplex PCR, while TCRdb's copy carries only in-frame clones and drops some. The top ten clones hold more than 0.9% of a sample with about 2 million clones, 85% to 95% of them seen once. Sequenced sample: naive CD8+ T cells sorted from blood. The receptor source for this set is a man younger than 35 in good health.

V usage is TRBV6-6 and J usage is TRBJ2-7, with 9 bases matching TRBD1. Germline lookup yields CDR1 MNHNY and CDR2 SVGAGI (reference sequence). With 5 bases clipped from V and 4 bases from J, the junction kept 6 bases outside the gene matches. The CDR3 is 14 amino acids. Written as DNA, the CDR3 is TGTGCCAGCAGTCAGGGACAGGGAGTGTACGAGCAGTACTTC. Its protein is CASSQGQGVYEQYF.

The chain links TRBV6-5 to TRBJ1-2; the D is unclear. Trimming cost V 7 bases and J 4 bases, with 13 bases left between them. The CDR3 length is 13 residues. Germline CDR1 MNHEY, CDR2 SVGAGI. CDR3 DNA sequence: TGTGCCAGCACCGCGGCCATTGGCTATGGCTACACCTTC. Amino acids: CASTAAIGYGYTF.

V and J are TRBV18 and TRBJ1-1; D is unclear. The germline V gene encodes CDR1 KGHSH and CDR2 LQKENI. V was clipped by 2 bases and J by 5 bases, with 3 bases between them. The CDR3 covers 11 residues. The CDR3 spells CASSPLTEAFF. CDR3 DNA sequence: TGTGCCAGCTCACCATTGACTGAAGCTTTCTTT.

Remarks on this clone: Other DNA sequences within the sample encode an identical CDR3. The chain joins TRBV6-5 to TRBJ1-5; D not resolved. CDR1 MNHEY and CDR2 SVGAGI come from the germline V gene. There are 15 residues in the CDR3. V was cut by 0 bases and J by 1 base, with 7 bases left in between. The CDR3 sequence: CASSYSSGSNQPQHF. CDR3 sequence (DNA): TGTGCCAGCAGTTACTCGTCCGGGAGCAATCAGCCCCAGCATTTT.

V and J are TRBV13 and TRBJ1-4; unclear D gene. Germline CDR1 and CDR2: PRHDT and FYEKMQ (reference sequence). Deletions cut 6 bases from V and 7 bases from J, with 15 bases between. This CDR3 spans 14 amino acids. In DNA form, the CDR3 reads TGTGCCAGCAGTGAGACTACCTCTGGTGAAAAACTGTTTTTT. Amino acid sequence: CASSETTSGEKLFF.

The chain joins TRBV27 to TRBJ2-7; D gene unclear. The germline V gene has CDR1 MNHEY and CDR2 SMNVEV (reference sequence). The CDR3 length is 14 residues. Trimming removed 2 bases from V and 0 bases from J, with 8 bases in between. DNA of the CDR3: TGTGCCAGCAGTTTAGGGCACAGCTCCTACGAGCAGTACTTC. Protein product: CASSLGHSSYEQYF.

V usage is TRBV6-6 and J usage is TRBJ2-3, with TRBD1 matching over 8 bases. The germline CDR1 and CDR2 sequences are MNHNY and SVGAGI (reference sequence). J was trimmed by 4 bases and V by 5 bases; bases with no gene match: 11. The CDR3 consists of 16 residues. The CDR3 loop is CASSPRTGFLPDTQYF. The CDR3, as DNA: TGTGCCAGCAGTCCCCGGACAGGGTTTCTACCAGATACGCAGTATTTT.

The genes are TRBV4-1 and TRBJ2-5; no firm D call. The closer fit of TRBJ2-7 to the DNA end suggests the J call may be wrong. The CDR3 is 13 amino acids. Germline assignment: CDR1 MGHRA and CDR2 YSYEKL. CDR3 DNA: TGCGCCAGCAGCCAAGACAGTTCCTACGAGCAGTACTTC. Amino acid sequence: CASSQDSSYEQYF.

This sequence joins TRBV29-1 and TRBJ2-2, with TRBD1 identical over 10 bases. The CDR3 loop spans 15 amino acids. Per germline, CDR1 SQVTM and CDR2 ANQGSEA. V shed 6 bases and J 4 bases; nucleotides not matched to a gene: 8. The CDR3 bases are TGCAGCGTGGAACGACAGGGGGCTCGCACCGGGGAGCTGTTTTTT. The encoded protein is CSVERQGARTGELFF.

The CDR3 region has the DNA TGTGCCAGCAGCTTAGCTATCGGGACAGAAAAAAACATTCAGTACTTC. Its protein product is CASSLAIGTEKNIQYF. The chain links TRBV7-8 to TRBJ2-4; TRBD1 matches at 7 bases. The V gene end was trimmed by 0 bases and the J gene end by 4 bases; junction bases not matched to a gene: 6. Germline V CDR1 and CDR2: SGHVS, FQNEAQ. This CDR3 has 16 amino acids.

V and J are TRBV5-7 and TRBJ2-1; the D gene could be TRBD1 or TRBD2 (5 bases each). TRBV5-7 is an open reading frame whose function is uncertain. The CDR3 has 15 residues. The germline V and J ends were trimmed by 1 base and 5 bases, with 13 bases remaining between them. The CDR3: CASSLCRGRDNEQFF. In DNA, the CDR3 is TGTGCCAGCAGCTTGTGTCGGGGACGGGACAATGAGCAGTTCTTC.

The chain recombines TRBV6-5 with TRBJ1-2; D possibly corresponds to TRBD1 (5 bases). CDR1 and CDR2 (germline): MNHEY, SVGAGI. Trimming removed 5 bases at V and 7 bases at J, with 11 bases between. This CDR3 has 12 residues. The CDR3 bases are TGTGCCAGCAGTCCGGGGCTTAGTGGCTACACCTTC. This encodes CASSPGLSGYTF.

In its sample, this clone was seen once. The chain links TRBV6-1 to TRBJ1-2, with TRBD1 matching over 8 bases. V lost 0 bases, J lost 4 bases, and 7 bases stayed unmatched. CDR3 length equals 16 residues. Germline CDR1 reads MNHNS; CDR2 reads SASEGT. The DNA for the CDR3 is TGTGCCAGCAGTGAAGCGCCGACAGGGGACCTCTATGGCTACACCTTC. This translates into CASSEAPTGDLYGYTF.

This clone appeared a single time. The rearrangement joins TRBV6-5 to TRBJ2-1; D gene uncertain. With 4 bases removed from V and 0 bases from J, the gap between germline ends came to 10 bases. Germline CDR1 reads MNHEY; CDR2 reads SVGAGI. CDR3 size: 15 residues. The CDR3: CASSSGKSSYNEQFF. The CDR3 nucleotides read TGTGCCAGCAGTTCCGGCAAAAGCTCCTACAATGAGCAGTTCTTC.

The chain uses TRBV5-1 and TRBJ2-5, with TRBD2 identical over 10 bases. With V trimmed by 3 bases and J by 5 bases, 16 bases remained unmatched. The CDR3 length is 18 residues. The germline V gene encodes CDR1 SGHRS and CDR2 YFSETQ. As DNA, the CDR3 is TGCGCCAGCAGCTCCTTAGAAGCGGGAGGGCCCGGGCGGGAGACCCAGTACTTC. This sequence encodes CASSSLEAGGPGRETQYF. Together with reference TRBV5-1 and TRBJ2-5, the CDR3 gives the full variable domain: KAGVTQTPRYLIKTRGQQVTLSCSPISGHRSVSWYQQTPGQGLQFLFEYFSETQRNKGNFPGRFSGRQFSNSRSEMNVSTLELGDSALYLCASSSLEAGGPGRETQYFGPGTRLLVL.

This rearrangement joins TRBV9 to TRBJ2-3; possible D gene TRBD1, 6 bases. CDR1 SGDLS and CDR2 YYNGEE come from the germline V gene. This CDR3 contains 14 residues. V was pared by 0 bases and J by 6 bases, with 11 bases between. CDR3 DNA sequence: TGTGCCAGCAGCGTAGAGGGGGAGCGGGATACGCAGTATTTT. This encodes CASSVEGERDTQYF.

Concerning this clone itself: The same CDR3 is also encoded by other DNA sequences in this sample. This chain uses TRBV5-4 with TRBJ2-7; a possible D gene is TRBD1 (7 bases). CDR3 size: 12 residues. Germline V lookup: CDR1 SGHNT, CDR2 YYREEE (reference sequence). Trimming removed 4 bases at V and 4 bases at J, with 9 bases between. CDR3 protein: CASSQGGYEQYF. The CDR3 nucleotides are TGTGCCAGCAGCCAGGGGGGATACGAGCAGTACTTC. The full variable domain, in which reference TRBV5-4 and TRBJ2-7 provide the parts outside the CDR3, is ETGVTQSPTHLIKTRGQQVTLRCSSQSGHNTVSWYQQALGQGPQFIFQYYREEENGRGNFPPRFSGLQFPNYSSELNVNALELDDSALYLCASSQGGYEQYFGPGTRLTVT.

The rearrangement links TRBV27 to TRBJ2-1; possibly TRBD1 for D (5 bases). The V end was cut by 3 bases, the J end by 5 bases, with 8 bases between. The germline gives CDR1 MNHEY, CDR2 SMNVEV (reference sequence). The CDR3 is 13 amino acids. Here the CDR3 reads CASSLVGHNEQFF. The CDR3 bases are TGTGCCAGCAGTTTGGTGGGGCACAATGAGCAGTTCTTC.

The V and J genes are TRBV7-2 and TRBJ1-4; weak D call: TRBD1 (5 bases). In germline, CDR1 is SGHTA, CDR2 FQGNSA. Trimming left V 1 base short and J 14 bases short, with 11 bases between. The CDR3 spans 12 residues. The CDR3, as DNA: TGTGCCAGCAGCTTAGGGGCAGGGCGGCTGTTTTTT. Translating gives CASSLGAGRLFF.

J is TRBJ2-3 and V is TRBV2, with 8 positions matching TRBD2. CDR3 length equals 13 residues. The V segment lost 10 bases and the J segment 4 bases; nucleotides outside the gene matches: 7. From germline, CDR1 is SNHLY and CDR2 FYNNEI. This CDR3 is CATYSGVSDTQYF. The CDR3 DNA is TGTGCCACATATAGCGGGGTCTCAGATACGCAGTATTTT. Filled out from reference TRBV2 and TRBJ2-3, the complete variable domain reads EPEVTQTPSHQVTQMGQEVILRCVPISNHLYFYWYRQILGQKVEFLVSFYNNEISEKSEIFDDQFSVERPDGSNFTLKIRSTKLEDSAMYFCATYSGVSDTQYFGPGTRLTVL.

V and J are TRBV18 and TRBJ2-5, with 7 bases matching TRBD1. Germline loops: CDR1 KGHSH, CDR2 LQKENI. CDR3 length equals 16 residues. The V and J ends lost 3 bases and 0 bases, in that order; junction bases with no gene match: 7. The CDR3 loop is CASSPPGQTYQETQYF. The CDR3 DNA reads TGTGCCAGCTCACCGCCGGGACAGACTTACCAAGAGACCCAGTACTTC.